The clone carrying this T cell receptor (beta chain) came up once. This CDR3 is 18 amino acids long. Generated by immunoSEQ multiplex PCR, the TCRdb table keeps only in-frame clones and is missing some. Of nearly 250,000 clones listed, about 87% are singletons. The data were obtained in a study of blood T cell repertoires in COVID-19. Sequencing was done on a sample of PBMCs or T cells enriched from blood (not recorded which). V gene TRBV21-1 combines with J gene TRBJ1-4; the table's TRBD1 call for D was not verified on the DNA. TRBV21-1 is designated a pseudogene. This receptor was identified in a man aged 45-65 years who had been exposed to COVID-19. CDR3 DNA sequence: TGTGCCAGCAGCAAAGGCCACAGGGATGGTTCAACTAATGAAAAACTGTTTTTT. It encodes CASSKGHRDGSTNEKLFF.